Included here is one TCR beta chain sequence, with context. Its antigen is unknown. This entry belongs to a study of cytomegalovirus exposure and HLA in healthy donors. CDR1 is SGHRS, CDR2 YFSETQ, per germline. The J segment lost 8 bases and the V segment lost 4 bases, leaving 12 bases of the junction unmatched. The CDR3 totals 16 residues. Study results and caveats: Based on reports, TCR beta sequences accurately predicted HLA-A and HLA-B alleles for most subjects. Among TCR sequences, most were rare, though some public TCRs appeared in many donors.

Vbeta (60) and Jbeta (13) primers were used in the PCR. The data were produced by immunoSEQ multiplex PCR, yet TCRdb's version contains in-frame clones alone and is incomplete. The sample holds around 200,000 clones, under 85% seen once. V is TRBV5-1 and J is TRBJ1-4; 9 nucleotides agree with TRBD1. The sequence was obtained from a woman aged 18-29 years in good health and CMV-seronegative. Sequencing input: PBMCs. CDR3 bases: TGCGCCAGCAGCGCGGGACAGGGTAGCTCCGCGGAAAAACTGTTTTTT. Its protein is CASSAGQGSSAEKLFF.